This T cell receptor (beta chain) was identified in a study of identical twins. Findings and limits, study-wide: Where out-of-frame alpha sequences were twin-shared, they showed excess low generation probability. Fewer insertions were carried by abundant cord blood beta clonotypes, but none was seen in memory repertoires.

This clonotype was observed at least ten times. Its antigen remains unknown. Each cDNA held unique molecular identifiers, and template switching gave it a universal primer site. TCRdb passed the 5' RACE reads through MiXCR, listing each CDR3 protein once. Among around 670,000 distinct CDR3 sequences listed, 6.1% were seen once. V was shortened by 6 bases and J by 4 bases, with 13 bases between the two germline ends. This CDR3 comprises 12 residues. Germline loops: CDR1 DFQATT, CDR2 SNEGSKA (reference sequence). The specimen sequenced was naive T cells sorted from blood. This chain connects TRBV20-1 to TRBJ2-7; D gene ambiguous. The TCR comes from a young man in good health. The CDR3 spells CSASTDRYEQYF. The CDR3 region has the DNA TGCAGTGCGTCGACTGACCGATACGAGCAGTACTTC.